The source of this T cell receptor beta chain is a study of spatial heterogeneity in lung cancer. Study observations and caveats: How many expanded intratumoral alpha and beta TCRs were present tracked the tumor mutation count, which was a count of nonsynonymous mutations.

This clonotype was counted ten times or more. What it recognizes is unknown. TCRdb used MiXCR to reprocess the 5' RACE reads, holding one entry per CDR3 protein. The table records over 10,000 distinct CDR3 sequences, less than 4.5% of them present only once. Time point described: sample taken at primary tumor resection. Donors were some 72 untreated early-stage non-small cell lung cancer patients. No cells were sorted before sequencing. The whole RNA sequenced was extracted from tumor, nontumor lung or frozen PBMC. This CDR3 is 15 amino acids long. Germline-derived CDR1 and CDR2 are SGHTA and FQGNSA. The V end was cut by 4 bases, the J end by 0 bases, with 12 bases between.

The receptor's source is a male donor with early-stage non-small cell lung cancer. V and J are TRBV7-2 and TRBJ1-2, with D perhaps matching TRBD1 (5 bases). This sample comprised lung tumor tissue, obtained at surgery. In DNA, the CDR3 is TGTGCCAGCAGCTCAAGCAGGGAATCTAACTATGGCTACACCTTC. Its translation: CASSSSRESNYGYTF.